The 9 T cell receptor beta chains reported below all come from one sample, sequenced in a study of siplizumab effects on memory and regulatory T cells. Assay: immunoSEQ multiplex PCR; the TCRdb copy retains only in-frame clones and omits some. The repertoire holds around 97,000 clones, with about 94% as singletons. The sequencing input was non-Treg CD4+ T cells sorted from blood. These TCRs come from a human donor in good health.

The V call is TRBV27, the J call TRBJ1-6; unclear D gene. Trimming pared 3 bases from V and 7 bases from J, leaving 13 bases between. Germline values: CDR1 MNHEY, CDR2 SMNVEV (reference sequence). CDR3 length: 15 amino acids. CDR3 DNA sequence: TGTGCCAGCAGTTTTATCAGTAACAGCAATTCACCCCTCCACTTT. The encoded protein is CASSFISNSNSPLHF.

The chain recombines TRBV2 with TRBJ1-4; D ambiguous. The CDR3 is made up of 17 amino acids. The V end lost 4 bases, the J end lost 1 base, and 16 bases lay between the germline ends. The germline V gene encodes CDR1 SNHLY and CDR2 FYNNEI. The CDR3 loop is CASSVPRLWGTNEKLFF. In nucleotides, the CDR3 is TGTGCCAGCAGTGTTCCGCGTCTTTGGGGAACTAATGAAAAACTGTTTTTT.

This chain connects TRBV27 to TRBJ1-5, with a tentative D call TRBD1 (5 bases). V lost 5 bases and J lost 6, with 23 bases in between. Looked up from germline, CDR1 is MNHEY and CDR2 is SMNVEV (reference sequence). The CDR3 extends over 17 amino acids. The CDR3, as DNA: TGTGCCAGCAGTCCCCACCGTTTGGGCCCACAGGCTCAGCCCCAGCATTTT. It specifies CASSPHRLGPQAQPQHF.

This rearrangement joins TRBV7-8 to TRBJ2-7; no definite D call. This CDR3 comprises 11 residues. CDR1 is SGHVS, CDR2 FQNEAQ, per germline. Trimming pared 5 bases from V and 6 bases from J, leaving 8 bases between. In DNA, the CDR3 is TGTGCCAGCAGCCTGATGGGCGAGCAGTACTTC. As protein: CASSLMGEQYF.

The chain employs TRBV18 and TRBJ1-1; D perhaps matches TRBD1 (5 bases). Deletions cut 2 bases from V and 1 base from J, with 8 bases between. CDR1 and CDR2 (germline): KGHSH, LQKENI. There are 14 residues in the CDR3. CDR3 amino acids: CASSPKRGNTEAFF. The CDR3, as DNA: TGTGCCAGCTCACCAAAAAGGGGGAACACTGAAGCTTTCTTT.

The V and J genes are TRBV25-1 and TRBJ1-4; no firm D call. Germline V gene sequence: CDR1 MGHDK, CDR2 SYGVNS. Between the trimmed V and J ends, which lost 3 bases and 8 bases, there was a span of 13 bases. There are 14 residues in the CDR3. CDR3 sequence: CASSDGWPREKLFF. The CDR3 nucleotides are TGTGCCAGCAGTGATGGTTGGCCCAGGGAAAAACTGTTTTTT.

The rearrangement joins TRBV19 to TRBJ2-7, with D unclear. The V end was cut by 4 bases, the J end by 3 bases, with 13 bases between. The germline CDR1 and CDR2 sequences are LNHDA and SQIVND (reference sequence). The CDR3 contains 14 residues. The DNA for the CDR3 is TGTGCCAGTAGTACAGCACGATCGCTCTACGAGCAGTACTTC. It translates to CASSTARSLYEQYF. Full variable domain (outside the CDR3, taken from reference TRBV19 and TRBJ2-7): DGGITQSPKYLFRKEGQNVTLSCEQNLNHDAMYWYRQDPGQGLRLIYYSQIVNDFQKGDIAEGYSVSREKKESFPLTVTSAQKNPTAFYLCASSTARSLYEQYFGPGTRLTVT.

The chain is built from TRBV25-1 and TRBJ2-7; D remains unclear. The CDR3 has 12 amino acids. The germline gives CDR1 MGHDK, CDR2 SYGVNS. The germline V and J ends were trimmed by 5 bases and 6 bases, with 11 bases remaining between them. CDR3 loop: CASSIRVGEQYF. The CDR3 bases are TGTGCCAGCAGTATACGGGTAGGCGAGCAGTACTTC.

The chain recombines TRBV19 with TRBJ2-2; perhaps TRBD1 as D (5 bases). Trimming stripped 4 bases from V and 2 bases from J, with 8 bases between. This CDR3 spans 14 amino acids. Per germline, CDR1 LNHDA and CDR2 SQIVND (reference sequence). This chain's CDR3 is CASSTTGNTGELFF. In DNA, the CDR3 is TGTGCCAGTAGTACCACAGGTAACACCGGGGAGCTGTTTTTT. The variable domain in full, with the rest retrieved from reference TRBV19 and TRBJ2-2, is DGGITQSPKYLFRKEGQNVTLSCEQNLNHDAMYWYRQDPGQGLRLIYYSQIVNDFQKGDIAEGYSVSREKKESFPLTVTSAQKNPTAFYLCASSTTGNTGELFFGEGSRLTVL.